This T cell receptor (beta chain) was captured in a study of blood T cell repertoires in COVID-19. Background on the study: From T cells, B-cell-depleted T cells, or PBMCs came the material, which was cDNA or gDNA.

As for this clone: Other DNA sequences in this specimen translate into the identical CDR3.

This CDR3 has 14 amino acids. The trim removed 3 bases at V and 1 base at J, leaving 2 bases unmatched. The V gene's germline CDR1 is MNHEY and CDR2 SVGAGI. In the original processing: Reference gene primers were amplified, and this amplification served to estimate nucleated cell counts. The data were produced by immunoSEQ multiplex PCR, yet TCRdb's version contains in-frame clones alone and is incomplete. The DNA gave D and trimming, while V, J and clone size come from that table. The sample carries some 250,000 clones, roughly 84% recorded once. This sequence was found in a man aged 35 to 55 with acute or convalescent COVID-19. The V gene is TRBV6-5, the J gene TRBJ1-1, with TRBD1 matching over 7 bases. The sequenced sample was peripheral blood. For the CDR3, the DNA is TGTGCCAGCAGTTATTCAGGGGGGAACACTGAAGCTTTCTTT. This encodes CASSYSGGNTEAFF.